Presented here are 10 T cell receptor beta chains from one specimen sequenced in a study of cytomegalovirus exposure and HLA in healthy donors. PCR involved 60 Vbeta and 13 Jbeta primers. TCRdb's copy holds only in-frame clones and misses some; the assay was immunoSEQ multiplex PCR. This sample's table reports 100,000 to 150,000 clones. Sequenced input: PBMCs. The receptors come from a woman in her thirties or forties in good health and CMV-seronegative.

The CDR3 region has the DNA TGTGCCAGTACCGTGCGGGACAGAAACAATGAGCAGTTCTTC. This sequence encodes CASTVRDRNNEQFF. The V gene is TRBV19, the J gene TRBJ2-1, with TRBD1 as a possible D gene (7 bases). The germline CDR1 and CDR2 sequences are LNHDA and SQIVND (reference sequence). Trimming removed 7 bases at V and 5 bases at J, with 15 bases between. The CDR3 contains 14 residues.

The rearrangement uses TRBV7-8 and TRBJ1-1; the D gene is possibly TRBD1 (6 bases). The CDR3 extends over 15 amino acids. Trimming took 5 bases from V and 3 from J, leaving 16 bases between them. CDR1 is SGHVS, CDR2 FQNEAQ, per germline. The CDR3 here is CASSRGQRGDTEAFF. DNA of the CDR3: TGTGCCAGCAGCCGAGGACAGCGAGGGGACACTGAAGCTTTCTTT.

The chain couples TRBV10-3 to TRBJ2-3; no firm D call. The V end was cut by 0 bases, the J end by 4 bases, with 5 bases between. This CDR3 is 13 amino acids long. Germline CDR1 reads ENHRY; CDR2 reads SYGVKD. DNA for the CDR3: TGTGCCATCAGTGAGTCTACTGCAGATACGCAGTATTTT. Its protein product is CAISESTADTQYF.

The rearrangement uses TRBV7-9 and TRBJ1-2, with TRBD1 matching over 9 bases. J lost 7 bases, V lost 5 bases, and 5 bases had no gene match. The CDR3 is 13 amino acids. Germline V gives CDR1 SEHNR, CDR2 FQNEAQ (reference sequence). CDR3 sequence (DNA): TGTGCCAGCAGCCACGGGACAGGGTTTGGCTACACCTTC. This encodes CASSHGTGFGYTF.

The chain couples TRBV19 to TRBJ2-5; 11 nucleotides agree with TRBD2. Germline values: CDR1 LNHDA, CDR2 SQIVND (reference sequence). The CDR3 has 19 amino acids. V shed 5 bases, J shed 2 bases, and the junction held 16 bases outside the gene matches. For the CDR3, the DNA is TGTGCCAGTAGTCTACCCCGCCTAGCGGGGGGCCACTCACAAGAGACCCAGTACTTC. Translating gives CASSLPRLAGGHSQETQYF.

The J gene is TRBJ2-5, the V gene TRBV5-1; 8 bases are a match to TRBD2. This CDR3 comprises 14 residues. Germline V gene data show CDR1 as SGHRS and CDR2 as YFSETQ. Trimming at V came to 0 bases and at J to 7 bases, leaving 5 bases not matched to a gene. In nucleotides, the CDR3 is TGCGCCAGCAGCTTGGGCAGCGGGGGTTGGACCCAGTACTTC. It codes for CASSLGSGGWTQYF.

Concerning this clone itself: This sample includes further DNA sequences coding for the same CDR3. This chain connects TRBV19 to TRBJ2-7; 7 bases map to TRBD1. CDR1 is LNHDA, CDR2 SQIVND, per germline (reference sequence). The V segment lost 1 base and the J segment 6 bases; nucleotides outside the gene matches: 6. The CDR3 sequence is 14 residues long. CDR3 protein: CASSIAGGTSEQYF. As DNA, the CDR3 is TGTGCCAGTAGTATAGCAGGGGGAACATCCGAGCAGTACTTC.

V gene TRBV6-1 combines with J gene TRBJ1-1; 9 nucleotides align to TRBD1. V lost 2 bases, J lost 3 bases, and 4 bases stayed unmatched. This CDR3 contains 15 residues. Germline V gives CDR1 MNHNS, CDR2 SASEGT. The CDR3 DNA reads TGTGCCAGCAGTGAACCGGACAGGGGATACACTGAAGCTTTCTTT. Its protein product is CASSEPDRGYTEAFF.

The CDR3 sequence is CASRTGLVNTEAFF. Here the CDR3 DNA reads TGTGCCAGCAGGACAGGGCTGGTGAACACTGAAGCTTTCTTT. The chain links TRBV7-2 to TRBJ1-1; 7 positions agree with TRBD1. The germline V gene encodes CDR1 SGHTA and CDR2 FQGNSA. CDR3 length: 14 residues. V was clipped by 6 bases and J by 0 bases; unmatched bases: 4.

V and J are TRBV7-3 and TRBJ1-2; D remains unclear. Germline V gene data show CDR1 as SGHTA and CDR2 as FQGTGA. Trimming removed 1 base from V and 8 bases from J, with 11 bases in between. This CDR3 region has 13 residues. As DNA, the CDR3 is TGTGCCAGCAGCTTAATCGGGGATGACGGCTACACCTTC. It codes for CASSLIGDDGYTF. Full variable domain (outside the CDR3, taken from reference TRBV7-3 and TRBJ1-2): GAGVSQTPSNKVTEKGKYVELRCDPISGHTALYWYRQSLGQGPEFLIYFQGTGAADDSGLPNDRFFAVRPEGSVSTLKIQRTERGDSAVYLCASSLIGDDGYTFGSGTRLTVV.